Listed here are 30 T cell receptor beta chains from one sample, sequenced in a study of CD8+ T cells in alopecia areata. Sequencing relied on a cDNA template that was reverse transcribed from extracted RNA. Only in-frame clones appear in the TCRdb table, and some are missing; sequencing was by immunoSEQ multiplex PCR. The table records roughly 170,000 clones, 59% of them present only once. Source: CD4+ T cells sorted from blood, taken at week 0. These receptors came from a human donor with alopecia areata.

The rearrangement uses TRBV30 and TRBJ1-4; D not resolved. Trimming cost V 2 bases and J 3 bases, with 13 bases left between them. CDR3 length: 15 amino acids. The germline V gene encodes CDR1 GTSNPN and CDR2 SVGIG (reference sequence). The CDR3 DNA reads TGTGCCTGGAGTCAAGGCTCAACGGCTAATGAAAAACTGTTTTTT. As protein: CAWSQGSTANEKLFF.

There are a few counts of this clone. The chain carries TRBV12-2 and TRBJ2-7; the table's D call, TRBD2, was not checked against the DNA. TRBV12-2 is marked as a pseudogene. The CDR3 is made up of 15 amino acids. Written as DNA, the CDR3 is TGTGCAAGTCGCCCCACCCCGGGGGACTCCTACGAGCAGTACTTC. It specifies CASRPTPGDSYEQYF.

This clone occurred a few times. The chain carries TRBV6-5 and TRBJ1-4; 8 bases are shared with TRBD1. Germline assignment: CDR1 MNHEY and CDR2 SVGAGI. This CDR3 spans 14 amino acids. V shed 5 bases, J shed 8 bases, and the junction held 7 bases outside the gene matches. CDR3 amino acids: CASSRTGLQEKLFF. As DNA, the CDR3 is TGTGCCAGCAGTCGGACAGGGTTACAGGAAAAACTGTTTTTT.

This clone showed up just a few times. CDR3 amino acids: CSVSGQHTDTQYF. The CDR3 nucleotides are TGCAGCGTGAGTGGGCAGCACACAGATACGCAGTATTTT. The V call is TRBV29-1, the J call TRBJ2-3; no clear D. Germline V gene data show CDR1 as SQVTM and CDR2 as ANQGSEA. The germline V and J ends were trimmed by 6 bases and 2 bases, with 12 bases remaining between them. The CDR3 is 13 amino acids.

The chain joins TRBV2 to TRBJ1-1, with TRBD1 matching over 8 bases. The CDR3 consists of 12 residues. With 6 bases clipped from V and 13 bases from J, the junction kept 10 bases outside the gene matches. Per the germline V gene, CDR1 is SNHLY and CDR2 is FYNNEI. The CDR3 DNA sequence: TGTGCCAGCAGCCCCCGGACAGGGAAGGATTTCTTT. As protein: CASSPRTGKDFF.

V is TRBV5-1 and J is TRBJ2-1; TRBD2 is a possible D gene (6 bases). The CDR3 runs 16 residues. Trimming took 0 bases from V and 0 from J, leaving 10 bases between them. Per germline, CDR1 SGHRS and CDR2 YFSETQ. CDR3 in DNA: TGCGCCAGCAGCTTGGCCCTCGGGAGCTCCTACAATGAGCAGTTCTTC. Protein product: CASSLALGSSYNEQFF.

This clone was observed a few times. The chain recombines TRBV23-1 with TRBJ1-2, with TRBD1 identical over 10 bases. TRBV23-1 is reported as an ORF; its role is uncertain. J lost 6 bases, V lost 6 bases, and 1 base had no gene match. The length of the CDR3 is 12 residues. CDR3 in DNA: TGCGCCAGCAGGGACAGGGGGGATGGCTACACCTTC. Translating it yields CASRDRGDGYTF.

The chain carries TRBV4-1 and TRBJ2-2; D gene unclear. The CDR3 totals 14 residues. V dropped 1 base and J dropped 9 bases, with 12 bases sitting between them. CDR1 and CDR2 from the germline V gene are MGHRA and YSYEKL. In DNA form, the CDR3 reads TGCGCCAGCAGCCAAGGAGGATGGGGATGGGAGCTGTTTTTT. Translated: CASSQGGWGWELFF.

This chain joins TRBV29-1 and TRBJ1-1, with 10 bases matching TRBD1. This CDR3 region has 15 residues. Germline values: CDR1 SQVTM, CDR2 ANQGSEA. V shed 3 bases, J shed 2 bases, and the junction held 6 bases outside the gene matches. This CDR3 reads CSVERDRGINTEAFF. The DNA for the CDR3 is TGCAGCGTTGAGCGGGACAGGGGCATCAACACTGAAGCTTTCTTT.

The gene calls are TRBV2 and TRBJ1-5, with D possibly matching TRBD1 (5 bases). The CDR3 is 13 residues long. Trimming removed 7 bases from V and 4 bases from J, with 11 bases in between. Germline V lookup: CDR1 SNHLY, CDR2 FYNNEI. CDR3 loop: CASNGGENQPQHF. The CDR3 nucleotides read TGTGCCAGCAATGGAGGGGAAAATCAGCCCCAGCATTTT.

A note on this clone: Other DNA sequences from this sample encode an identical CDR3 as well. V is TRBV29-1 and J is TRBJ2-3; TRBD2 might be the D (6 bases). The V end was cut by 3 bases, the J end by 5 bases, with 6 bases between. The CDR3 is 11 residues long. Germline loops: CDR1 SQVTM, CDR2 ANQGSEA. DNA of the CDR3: TGCAGCGTTGAGGGAGGAGATACGCAGTATTTT. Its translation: CSVEGGDTQYF.

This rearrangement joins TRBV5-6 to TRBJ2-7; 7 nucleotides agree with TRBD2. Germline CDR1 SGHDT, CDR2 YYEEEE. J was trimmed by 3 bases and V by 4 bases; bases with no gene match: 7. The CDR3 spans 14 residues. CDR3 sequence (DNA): TGTGCCAGCAGCCTCCGGGACTACTACTACGAGCAGTACTTC. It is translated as CASSLRDYYYEQYF.

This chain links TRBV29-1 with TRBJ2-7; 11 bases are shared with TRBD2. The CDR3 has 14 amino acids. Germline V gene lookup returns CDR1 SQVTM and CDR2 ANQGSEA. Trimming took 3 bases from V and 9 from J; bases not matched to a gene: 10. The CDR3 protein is CSVDLTSGGSGQYF. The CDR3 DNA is TGCAGCGTTGATTTAACTAGCGGGGGAAGTGGGCAGTACTTC.

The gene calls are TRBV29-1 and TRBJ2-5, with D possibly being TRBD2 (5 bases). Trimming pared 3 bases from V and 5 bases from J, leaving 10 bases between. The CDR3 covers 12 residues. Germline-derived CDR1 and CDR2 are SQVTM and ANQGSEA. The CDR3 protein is CSVDPGSETQYF. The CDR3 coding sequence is TGCAGCGTTGATCCGGGGTCGGAGACCCAGTACTTC. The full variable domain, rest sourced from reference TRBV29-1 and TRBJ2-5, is SAVISQKPSRDICQRGTSLTIQCQVDSQVTMMFWYRQQPGQSLTLIATANQGSEATYESGFVIDKFPISRPNLTFSTLTVSNMSPEDSSIYLCSVDPGSETQYFGPGTRLLVL.

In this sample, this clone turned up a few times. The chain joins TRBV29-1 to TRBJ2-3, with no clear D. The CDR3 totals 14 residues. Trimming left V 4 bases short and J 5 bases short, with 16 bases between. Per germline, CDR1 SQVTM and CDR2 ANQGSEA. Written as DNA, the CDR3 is TGCAGCGTTGGGTTTATTACTGGTGGAGATACGCAGTATTTT. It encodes CSVGFITGGDTQYF.

CDR3 DNA sequence: TGTGCCACAACATCAGCCAGTGAAGCTTTCTTT. Its translation: CATTSASEAFF. J is TRBJ1-1 and V is TRBV10-3; D gene uncertain. The germline V gene has CDR1 ENHRY and CDR2 SYGVKD. V was shortened by 10 bases and J by 7 bases, with 13 bases between the two germline ends. This CDR3 has 11 amino acids.

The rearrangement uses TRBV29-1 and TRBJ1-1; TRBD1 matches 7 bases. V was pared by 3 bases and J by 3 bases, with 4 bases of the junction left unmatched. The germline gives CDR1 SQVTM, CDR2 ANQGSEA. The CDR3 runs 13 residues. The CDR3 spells CSVEWGQYTEAFF. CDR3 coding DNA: TGCAGCGTTGAGTGGGGACAGTACACTGAAGCTTTCTTT.

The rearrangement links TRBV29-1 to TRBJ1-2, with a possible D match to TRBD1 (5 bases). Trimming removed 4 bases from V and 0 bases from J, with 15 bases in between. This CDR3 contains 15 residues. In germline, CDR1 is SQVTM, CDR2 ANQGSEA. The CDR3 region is CSVVLSRAANYGYTF. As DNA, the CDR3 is TGCAGCGTTGTACTTTCCAGGGCAGCTAACTATGGCTACACCTTC.

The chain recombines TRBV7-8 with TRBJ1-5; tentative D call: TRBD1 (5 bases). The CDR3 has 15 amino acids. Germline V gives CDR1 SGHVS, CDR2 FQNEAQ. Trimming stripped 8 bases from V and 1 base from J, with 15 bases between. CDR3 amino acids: CASGLGGGSNQPQHF. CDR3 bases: TGTGCCAGCGGATTGGGGGGTGGGAGCAATCAGCCCCAGCATTTT.

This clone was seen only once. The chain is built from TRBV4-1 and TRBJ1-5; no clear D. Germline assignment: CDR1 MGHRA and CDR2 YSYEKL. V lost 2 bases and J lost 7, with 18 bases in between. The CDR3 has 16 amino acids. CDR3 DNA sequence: TGCGCCAGCAGCCAATCCTTGACGGGCTATAGGCAGCCCCAGCATTTT. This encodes CASSQSLTGYRQPQHF.

CDR3 bases: TGCGCCAGCAGCCAAGGCAGAATAACGGGACAGGGAGGCTACGAGCAGTACTTC. Residues: CASSQGRITGQGGYEQYF. The chain recombines TRBV4-1 with TRBJ2-7; 9 bases are a match to TRBD1. J lost 3 bases, V lost 1 base, and 13 bases had no gene match. Germline CDR1 and CDR2: MGHRA and YSYEKL. The CDR3 extends over 18 amino acids.

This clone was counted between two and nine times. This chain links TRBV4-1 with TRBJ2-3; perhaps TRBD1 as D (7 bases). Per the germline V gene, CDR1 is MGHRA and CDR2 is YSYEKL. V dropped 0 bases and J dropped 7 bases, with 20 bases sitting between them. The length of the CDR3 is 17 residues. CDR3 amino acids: CASSQEREARGRNTQYF. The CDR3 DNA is TGCGCCAGCAGCCAAGAGAGGGAGGCCAGGGGGAGGAATACGCAGTATTTT.

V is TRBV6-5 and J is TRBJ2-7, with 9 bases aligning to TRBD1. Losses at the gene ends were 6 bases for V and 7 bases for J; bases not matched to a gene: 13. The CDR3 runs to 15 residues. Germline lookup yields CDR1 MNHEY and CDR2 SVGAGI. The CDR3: CASRRGQGIRYEQYF. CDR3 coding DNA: TGTGCCAGCAGGCGCGGACAGGGGATTCGGTATGAGCAGTACTTC.

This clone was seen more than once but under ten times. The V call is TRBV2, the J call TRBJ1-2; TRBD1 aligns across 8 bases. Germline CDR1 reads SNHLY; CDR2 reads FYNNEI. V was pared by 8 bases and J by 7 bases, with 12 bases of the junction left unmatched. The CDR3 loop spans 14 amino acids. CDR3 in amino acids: CASFGQGRGLGYTF. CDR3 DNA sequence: TGTGCCAGCTTTGGACAGGGTAGGGGTCTTGGCTACACCTTC.

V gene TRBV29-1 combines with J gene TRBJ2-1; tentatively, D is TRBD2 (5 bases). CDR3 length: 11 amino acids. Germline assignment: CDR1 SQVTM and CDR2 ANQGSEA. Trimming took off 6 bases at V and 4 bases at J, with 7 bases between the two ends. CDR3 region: CSVRDYNEQFF. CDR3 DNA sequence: TGCAGCGTACGGGATTACAATGAGCAGTTCTTC.

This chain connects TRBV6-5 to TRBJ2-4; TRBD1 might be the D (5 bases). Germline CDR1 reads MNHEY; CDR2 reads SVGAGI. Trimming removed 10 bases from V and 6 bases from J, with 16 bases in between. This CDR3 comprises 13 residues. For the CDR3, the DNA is TGTGCCACCTTAGACAGAATTATAAACATTCAGTACTTC. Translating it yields CATLDRIINIQYF.

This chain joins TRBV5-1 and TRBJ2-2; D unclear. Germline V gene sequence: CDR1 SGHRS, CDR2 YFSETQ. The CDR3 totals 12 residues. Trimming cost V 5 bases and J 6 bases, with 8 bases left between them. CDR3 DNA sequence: TGCGCCAGCAGTCTGATAGCCGGGGAGCTGTTTTTT. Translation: CASSLIAGELFF.

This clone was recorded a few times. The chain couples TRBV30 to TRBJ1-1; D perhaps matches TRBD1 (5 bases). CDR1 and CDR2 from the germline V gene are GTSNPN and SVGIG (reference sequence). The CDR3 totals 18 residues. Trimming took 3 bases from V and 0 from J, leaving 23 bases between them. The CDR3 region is CAWSADVRGFRMNTEAFF. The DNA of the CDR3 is TGTGCCTGGAGCGCGGACGTGAGGGGCTTTCGAATGAACACTGAAGCTTTCTTT.

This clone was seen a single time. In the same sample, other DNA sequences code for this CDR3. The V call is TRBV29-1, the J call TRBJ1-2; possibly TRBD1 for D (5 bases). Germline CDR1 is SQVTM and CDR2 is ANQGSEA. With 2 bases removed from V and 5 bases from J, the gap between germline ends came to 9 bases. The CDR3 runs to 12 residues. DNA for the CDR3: TGCAGCGTTGAACAGGGAGATTATGGCTACACCTTC. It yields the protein CSVEQGDYGYTF.

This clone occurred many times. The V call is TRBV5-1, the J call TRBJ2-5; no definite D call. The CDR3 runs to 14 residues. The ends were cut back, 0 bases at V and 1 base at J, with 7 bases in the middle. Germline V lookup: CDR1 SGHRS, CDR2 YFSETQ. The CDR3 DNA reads TGCGCCAGCAGCTTGGCTGGGCCCCAAGAGACCCAGTACTTC. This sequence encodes CASSLAGPQETQYF.